The 6 T cell receptor beta chains in this list originate from one sample, sequenced in a study of technical replicates of blood from several donors. Profiling relied on immunoSEQ multiplex PCR, and the TCRdb table lists in-frame clones only, not all of them. The table lists 75,000 or so clones, more than 85% of them singletons, with 0.2% to 0.3% in the top ten. The sequencing input was T cells isolated from PBMCs. The receptor source for this set is a human donor in good health.

A single count supports this clone. The chain uses TRBV2 and TRBJ1-4; 8 nucleotides agree with TRBD1. The germline CDR1 and CDR2 sequences are SNHLY and FYNNEI. Trimming took 5 bases from V and 7 from J; bases not matched to a gene: 9. The CDR3 totals 15 residues. CDR3 loop: CASSQPGQGGEKLFF. CDR3 sequence (DNA): TGTGCCAGCAGTCAACCTGGACAGGGTGGTGAAAAACTGTTTTTT.

The chain carries TRBV5-4 and TRBJ2-6, with D uncertain. This CDR3 has 15 amino acids. The germline CDR1 and CDR2 sequences are SGHNT and YYREEE (reference sequence). Between the trimmed V and J ends, which lost 1 base and 1 base, there was a span of 6 bases. The CDR3 reads CASSLSVSGANVLTF. DNA of the CDR3: TGTGCCAGCAGCTTGTCGGTATCTGGGGCCAACGTCCTGACTTTC.

This sequence joins TRBV7-9 and TRBJ1-2; 8 nucleotides agree with TRBD1. The CDR3 is 14 residues long. Germline V gene lookup returns CDR1 SEHNR and CDR2 FQNEAQ (reference sequence). Trimming at V came to 3 bases and at J to 2 bases, leaving 2 bases not matched to a gene. The CDR3 loop is CASSLGQANYGYTF. CDR3 bases: TGTGCCAGCAGCTTGGGACAGGCCAACTATGGCTACACCTTC.

The chain has TRBV30 and TRBJ1-1; 8 nucleotides agree with TRBD1. In germline, CDR1 is GTSNPN, CDR2 SVGIG (reference sequence). Trimming removed 4 bases from V and 11 bases from J; junction bases left unmatched: 15. The CDR3 totals 14 residues. This CDR3 reads CAWTKGGQASWAFF. The CDR3 nucleotides are TGTGCCTGGACCAAAGGGGGACAGGCCTCTTGGGCTTTCTTT.

The CDR3 DNA is TGTGCCAGCAGACAGGGAACGAACGAGCAGTACTTC. Translating gives CASRQGTNEQYF. The chain combines TRBV28 with TRBJ2-7; perhaps TRBD1 as D (6 bases). The V gene lost 6 bases and the J gene lost 5 bases, with 11 bases spanning the gap. This CDR3 spans 12 amino acids. Per the germline V gene, CDR1 is MDHEN and CDR2 is SYDVKM.

The chain carries TRBV19 and TRBJ2-5; 8 nucleotides match TRBD1. Germline loops: CDR1 LNHDA, CDR2 SQIVND (reference sequence). This CDR3 spans 15 amino acids. Trimming removed 1 base from V and 4 bases from J; junction bases left unmatched: 5. CDR3 protein: CASSIAPGGAETQYF. CDR3 DNA sequence: TGTGCCAGTAGTATAGCACCAGGGGGCGCAGAGACCCAGTACTTC.